One and the same sample provided the 14 T cell receptor beta chains below, sequenced in a study of CD8 T cells in Susac syndrome. After extraction with the RNeasy kit, 0.5 to 1 ug of the RNA was reverse transcribed using random hexamers. TCRdb used MiXCR to reprocess the immunoSEQ multiplex PCR reads, holding one entry per CDR3 protein. The data contain about 150,000 distinct CDR3 sequences, 85% to 95% of them singletons. Input material: CD4+ T cells from PBMCs. These TCRs come from a human donor with multiple sclerosis.

The gene calls are TRBV5-6 and TRBJ1-1; the D is unclear. V lost 1 base, J lost 0 bases, and 13 bases lay in between. CDR1 and CDR2 from the germline V gene are SGHDT and YYEEEE. The CDR3 spans 16 residues. The CDR3 reads CASSLLSGSMNTEAFF. CDR3 sequence (DNA): TGTGCCAGCAGCTTGCTTTCTGGCTCCATGAACACTGAAGCTTTCTTT.

CDR3 DNA: TGCAGCGGCGGACTAGTTGGGACCCAGTACTTC. Translated, it gives CSGGLVGTQYF. The rearrangement links TRBV20-1 to TRBJ2-5; 7 bases map to TRBD2. The germline CDR1 and CDR2 sequences are DFQATT and SNEGSKA (reference sequence). The CDR3 covers 11 residues.

The chain has TRBV20-1 and TRBJ1-2; D possibly corresponds to TRBD1 (6 bases). Trimming pared 0 bases from V and 2 bases from J, leaving 10 bases between. The CDR3 is 14 residues long. Per germline, CDR1 DFQATT and CDR2 SNEGSKA (reference sequence). The CDR3, as DNA: TGCAGTGCTAGAGACACAGGGCTCAACTATGGCTACACCTTC. It encodes CSARDTGLNYGYTF.

The chain has TRBV4-1 and TRBJ1-2; 8 bases line up with TRBD1. The length of the CDR3 is 18 residues. The J segment lost 3 bases and the V segment lost 0 bases, leaving 12 bases of the junction unmatched. Germline V gives CDR1 MGHRA, CDR2 YSYEKL. The CDR3 region is CASSQDASTGGIHYGYTF. The CDR3 region has the DNA TGCGCCAGCAGCCAAGATGCATCTACAGGGGGAATTCACTATGGCTACACCTTC.

This rearrangement joins TRBV19 to TRBJ2-3; 12 bases map to TRBD2. Per germline, CDR1 LNHDA and CDR2 SQIVND (reference sequence). V lost 6 bases to trimming and J lost 2 bases; unmatched junction nucleotides: 6. The CDR3 contains 16 residues. The CDR3 DNA reads as TGTGCCAGTAGCCTCACTAGCGGGGGGATCACAGATACGCAGTATTTT. This codes for CASSLTSGGITDTQYF.

This clonotype was observed once. This chain links TRBV9 with TRBJ2-1, with D perhaps TRBD1 or TRBD2 (5 bases each). Germline V gene sequence: CDR1 SGDLS, CDR2 YYNGEE. The CDR3 has 18 residues. The ends were cut back, 0 bases at V and 0 bases at J, with 16 bases in the middle. The CDR3 DNA follows: TGTGCCAGCAGCGTAGACACCCCGGGGCTTGGCTCCTACAATGAGCAGTTCTTC. Encoded protein: CASSVDTPGLGSYNEQFF.

The chain is built from TRBV12-3 or TRBV12-4 and TRBJ2-5; TRBD1 might be the D (6 bases). The ends were cut back, 1 base at V and 5 bases at J, with 17 bases in the middle. CDR3 length: 16 amino acids. This chain's CDR3 is CASSLGLVGARETQYF. CDR3 DNA sequence: TGTGCCAGCAGTTTAGGTCTGGTGGGGGCCCGGGAGACCCAGTACTTC.

The V call is TRBV19, the J call TRBJ1-5; no clear D gene. The CDR3 is 12 amino acids. With 5 bases removed from V and 4 bases from J, the gap between germline ends came to 6 bases. CDR1 and CDR2 from the germline V gene are LNHDA and SQIVND (reference sequence). CDR3 sequence reads: CASSLVNQPQHF. CDR3 in DNA: TGTGCCAGTAGTTTGGTAAATCAGCCCCAGCATTTT.

V is TRBV2 and J is TRBJ1-2, with D unresolved. The V gene lost 4 bases and the J gene lost 4 bases, with 7 bases spanning the gap. The CDR3 covers 12 residues. Germline V lookup: CDR1 SNHLY, CDR2 FYNNEI. CDR3 loop: CASSGNRYGYTF. The CDR3 DNA sequence: TGTGCCAGCAGTGGGAATCGCTATGGCTACACCTTC.

The chain uses TRBV27 and TRBJ2-6; D may be TRBD2 (5 bases). V was trimmed by 6 bases and J by 0 bases, leaving 12 bases between them. The germline V gene has CDR1 MNHEY and CDR2 SMNVEV (reference sequence). This CDR3 has 16 amino acids. CDR3 sequence: CASSTGKISGANVLTF. Written as DNA, the CDR3 is TGTGCCAGCAGCACGGGGAAAATCTCTGGGGCCAACGTCCTGACTTTC.

The chain is built from TRBV20-1 and TRBJ1-4, with D unclear. The V end was cut by 3 bases, the J end by 6 bases, with 17 bases between. Germline lookup yields CDR1 DFQATT and CDR2 SNEGSKA (reference sequence). There are 15 residues in the CDR3. The CDR3 reads CSARDSRSMDEKLFF. The CDR3 DNA is TGCAGTGCTAGGGATTCACGGTCGATGGATGAAAAACTGTTTTTT.

This sequence joins TRBV7-2 and TRBJ1-1; D call uncertain. The V gene's germline CDR1 is SGHTA and CDR2 FQGNSA. Trimming took off 0 bases at V and 8 bases at J, with 10 bases between the two ends. CDR3 size: 13 residues. CDR3 DNA sequence: TGTGCCAGCAGCTTAGCGCCTGGGGTGGAAGCTTTCTTT. Encoded protein: CASSLAPGVEAFF.

V gene TRBV28 combines with J gene TRBJ1-6; TRBD1 aligns across 7 bases. This CDR3 has 15 amino acids. V shed 5 bases, J shed 7 bases, and the junction held 8 bases outside the gene matches. Germline CDR1 reads MDHEN; CDR2 reads SYDVKM. CDR3 amino acids: CASSAPDRVNSPLHF. The DNA of the CDR3 is TGTGCCAGCAGTGCCCCTGACAGGGTAAATTCACCCCTCCACTTT.

This CDR3 is CASSLVAGVFTNEQFF. The CDR3 DNA reads TGTGCCAGCAGCTTAGTTGCGGGGGTTTTTACTAATGAGCAGTTCTTC. The V and J genes are TRBV11-2 and TRBJ2-1; TRBD2 matches 7 bases. With V trimmed by 1 base and J by 7 bases, 10 bases remained unmatched. This CDR3 comprises 16 residues. Germline lookup yields CDR1 SGHAT and CDR2 FQNNGV.